The source of this T cell receptor (beta chain) is a study of T cell changes during pregnancy in multiple sclerosis. Produced via immunoSEQ multiplex PCR; TCRdb's table is partial and in-frame only. The sample shows roughly 90,000 clones, approximately 94% of them seen only once. V was clipped by 4 bases and J by 0 bases, with 9 bases between them. The germline V gene has CDR1 MGHRA and CDR2 YSYEKL. CDR3 length equals 14 residues. The clonotype comes from a female donor with multiple sclerosis, enrolled in a pregnancy study. The rearrangement links TRBV4-1 to TRBJ1-2; possibly TRBD1 for D (6 bases). The material sequenced was peripheral blood, taken in the third trimester of pregnancy. The CDR3 spells CASSPGQPNYGYTF. CDR3 nucleotide sequence: TGCGCCAGCAGCCCCGGACAGCCTAACTATGGCTACACCTTC.